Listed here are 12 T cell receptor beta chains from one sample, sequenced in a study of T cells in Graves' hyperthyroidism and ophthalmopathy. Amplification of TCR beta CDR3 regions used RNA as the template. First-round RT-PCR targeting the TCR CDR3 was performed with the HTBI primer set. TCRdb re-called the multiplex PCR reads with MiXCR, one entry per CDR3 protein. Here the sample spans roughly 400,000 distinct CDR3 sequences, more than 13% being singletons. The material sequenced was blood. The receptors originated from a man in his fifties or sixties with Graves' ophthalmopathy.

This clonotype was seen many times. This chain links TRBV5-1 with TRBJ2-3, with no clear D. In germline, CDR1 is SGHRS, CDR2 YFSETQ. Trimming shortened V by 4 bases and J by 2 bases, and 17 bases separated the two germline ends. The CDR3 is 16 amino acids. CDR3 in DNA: TGCGCCAGCAGCCCCCCGAGTGTTCGATTCACAGATACGCAGTATTTT. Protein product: CASSPPSVRFTDTQYF.

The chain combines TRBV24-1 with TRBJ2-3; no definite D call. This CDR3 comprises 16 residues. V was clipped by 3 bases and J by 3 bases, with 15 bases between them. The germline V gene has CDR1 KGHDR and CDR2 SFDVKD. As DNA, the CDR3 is TGTGCCACCAGTGATCCTGACACCCCCGGAACAGATACGCAGTATTTT. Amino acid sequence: CATSDPDTPGTDTQYF.

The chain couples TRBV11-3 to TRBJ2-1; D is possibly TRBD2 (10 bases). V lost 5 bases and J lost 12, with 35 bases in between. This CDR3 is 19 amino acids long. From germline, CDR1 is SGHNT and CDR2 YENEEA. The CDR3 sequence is CASSRGQGIGRLAGVRQFF. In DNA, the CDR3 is TGTGCCAGCAGCAGAGGACAGGGGATTGGGCGGCTAGCGGGAGTTCGGCAGTTCTTC. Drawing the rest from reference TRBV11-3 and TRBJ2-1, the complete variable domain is EAGVVQSPRYKIIEKKQPVAFWCNPISGHNTLYWYLQNLGQGPELLIRYENEEAVDDSQLPKDRFSAERLKGVDSTLKIQPAELGDSAVYLCASSRGQGIGRLAGVRQFFGPGTRLTVL.

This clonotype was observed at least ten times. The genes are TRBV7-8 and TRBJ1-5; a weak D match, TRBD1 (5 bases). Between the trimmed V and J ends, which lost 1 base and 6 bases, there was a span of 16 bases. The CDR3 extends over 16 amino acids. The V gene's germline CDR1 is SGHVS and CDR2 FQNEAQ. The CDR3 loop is CASSLVPGGGGQPQHF. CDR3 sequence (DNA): TGTGCCAGCAGCTTAGTCCCGGGGGGGGGGGGTCAGCCCCAGCATTTT. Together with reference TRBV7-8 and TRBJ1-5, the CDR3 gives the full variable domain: GAGVSQSPRYKVAKRGQDVALRCDPISGHVSLFWYQQALGQGPEFLTYFQNEAQLDKSGLPSDRFFAERPEGSVSTLKIQRTQQEDSAVYLCASSLVPGGGGQPQHFGDGTRLSIL.

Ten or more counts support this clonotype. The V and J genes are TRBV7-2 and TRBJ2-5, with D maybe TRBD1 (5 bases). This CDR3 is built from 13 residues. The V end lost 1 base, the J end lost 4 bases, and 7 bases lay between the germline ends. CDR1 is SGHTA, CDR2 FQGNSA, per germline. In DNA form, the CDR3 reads TGTGCCAGCAGCTTAGTCAGGGTAGAGACCCAGTACTTC. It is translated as CASSLVRVETQYF. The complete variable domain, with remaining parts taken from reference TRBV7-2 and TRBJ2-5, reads GAGVSQSPSNKVTEKGKDVELRCDPISGHTALYWYRQSLGQGLEFLIYFQGNSAPDKSGLPSDRFSAERTGGSVSTLTIQRTQQEDSAVYLCASSLVRVETQYFGPGTRLLVL.

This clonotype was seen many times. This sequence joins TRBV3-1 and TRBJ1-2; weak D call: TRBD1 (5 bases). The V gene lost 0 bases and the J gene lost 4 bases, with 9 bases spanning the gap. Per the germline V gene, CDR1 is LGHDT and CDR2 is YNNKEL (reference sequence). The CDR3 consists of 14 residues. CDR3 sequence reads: CASSQDSGTYGYTF. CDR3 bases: TGTGCCAGCAGCCAAGATTCAGGGACCTATGGCTACACCTTC.

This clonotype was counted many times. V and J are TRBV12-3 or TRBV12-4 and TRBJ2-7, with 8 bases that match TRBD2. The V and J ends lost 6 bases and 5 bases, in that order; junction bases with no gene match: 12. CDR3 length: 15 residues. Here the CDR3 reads CASSRGTGLVDEQYF. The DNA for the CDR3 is TGTGCCAGCAGCCGCGGGACGGGACTAGTTGACGAGCAGTACTTC.

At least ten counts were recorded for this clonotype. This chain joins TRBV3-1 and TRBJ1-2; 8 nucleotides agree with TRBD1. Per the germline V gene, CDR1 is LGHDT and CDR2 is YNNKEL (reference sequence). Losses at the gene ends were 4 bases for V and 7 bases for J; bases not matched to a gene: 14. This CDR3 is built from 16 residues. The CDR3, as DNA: TGTGCCAGCAGCCCGGGGGGCGACAGGGGCGGCTCTGGCTACACCTTC. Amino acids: CASSPGGDRGGSGYTF.

For the CDR3, the DNA is TGCAGCGCTGTGATAACCGCTAGCGGGTCTTACAATGAGCAGTTCTTC. It codes for CSAVITASGSYNEQFF. V is TRBV29-1 and J is TRBJ2-1; 8 nucleotides agree with TRBD2. The CDR3 is made up of 16 amino acids. Trimming took 7 bases from V and 4 from J; bases not matched to a gene: 15. Germline loops: CDR1 SQVTM, CDR2 ANQGSEA.

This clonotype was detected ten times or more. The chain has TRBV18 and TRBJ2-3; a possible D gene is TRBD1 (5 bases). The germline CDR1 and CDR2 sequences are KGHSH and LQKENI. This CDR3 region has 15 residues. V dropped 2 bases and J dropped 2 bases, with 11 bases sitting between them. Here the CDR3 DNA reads TGTGCCAGCTCACCATCCAGGGTCTCCACAGATACGCAGTATTTT. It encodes CASSPSRVSTDTQYF. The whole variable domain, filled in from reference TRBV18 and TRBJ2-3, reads NAGVMQNPRHLVRRRGQEARLRCSPMKGHSHVYWYRQLPEEGLKFMVYLQKENIIDESGMPKERFSAEFPKEGPSILRIQQVVRGDSAAYFCASSPSRVSTDTQYFGPGTRLTVL.

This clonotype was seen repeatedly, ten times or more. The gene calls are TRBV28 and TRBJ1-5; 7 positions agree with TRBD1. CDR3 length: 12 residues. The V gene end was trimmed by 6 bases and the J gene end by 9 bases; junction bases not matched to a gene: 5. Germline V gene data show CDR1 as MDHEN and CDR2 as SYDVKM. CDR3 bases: TGTGCCAGCAGCGAGGGGGCGCGGCCCCAGCATTTT. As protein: CASSEGARPQHF.

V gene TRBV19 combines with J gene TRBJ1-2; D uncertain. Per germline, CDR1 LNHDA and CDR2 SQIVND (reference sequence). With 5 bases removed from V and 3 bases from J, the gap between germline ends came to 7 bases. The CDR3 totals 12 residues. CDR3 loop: CASSAGYYGYTF. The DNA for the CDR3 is TGTGCCAGTAGTGCCGGGTACTATGGCTACACCTTC. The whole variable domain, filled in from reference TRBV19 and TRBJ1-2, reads DGGITQSPKYLFRKEGQNVTLSCEQNLNHDAMYWYRQDPGQGLRLIYYSQIVNDFQKGDIAEGYSVSREKKESFPLTVTSAQKNPTAFYLCASSAGYYGYTFGSGTRLTVV.